This T cell receptor (beta chain) was documented in a study of long-term antiretroviral therapy in people with HIV. On the study more broadly: Collection of the earliest samples took place about a decade ahead of the 2015 immediate-ART recommendation. Study-wide results and limits: Diversity measured after ART increased yet remained under transplant donor controls. All time points showed a repertoire dominated by clones expanded before ART.

The trim removed 5 bases at V and 7 bases at J, leaving 8 bases unmatched. The CDR3 spans 13 residues. CDR1 is GTSNPN and CDR2 is SVGIG in the germline V gene (reference sequence). Before they underwent DNA extraction, samples held roughly 0.95-11 million cryopreserved PBMC. immunoSEQ v3.0 was run at survey level. Libraries were prepared by immunoSEQ multiplex PCR; TCRdb keeps only in-frame clonotypes and omits some of them. The data hold 30,000 to 35,000 clones, with roughly 74% observed a single time. To note about this clone: Its cognate antigen is unknown.

This specimen was unsorted PBMCs, taken 3 years after starting antiretroviral therapy. The TCR sequence derives from a man aged 45-65 years with HIV. J is TRBJ1-5 and V is TRBV30; the match to TRBD1 covers 7 bases. CDR3 protein: CAWGDSGAQPQHF. In nucleotides, the CDR3 is TGTGCCTGGGGGGACAGTGGGGCCCAGCCCCAGCATTTT.